This TCR beta chain was observed in a study of human T cells and chemical hapten exposure. The study, taken as a whole, reports: Following DPC sensitization, TCRs present above 1 in 1000 frequency showed no change.

On this clonotype itself: The antigen is unknown.

Unfractionated whole blood was the source of the extracted total RNA. The CDR3 has 15 amino acids. V was trimmed by 3 bases and J by 4 bases, leaving 16 bases between them. Germline assignment: CDR1 LGHDT and CDR2 YNNKEL (reference sequence). Individual cDNA molecules in this library carried unique molecular identifiers. TCRdb passed the reads through MiXCR, listing each CDR3 protein once. The repertoire holds around 120,000 distinct CDR3 sequences, with 8.5% as singletons. The clonotype comes from a human donor in good health. Some clones in this sample may be carry-over from other donors' samples. This chain joins TRBV3-1 and TRBJ2-7; a weak D match, TRBD1 (6 bases). The sample taken for sequencing was whole blood. The CDR3 DNA reads as TGTGCCAGCAGCCACGTACAGGGAGATGTTTACGAGCAGTACTTC. The encoded protein is CASSHVQGDVYEQYF.